This is a list of T cell receptor beta chains from one sample in a study of cytomegalovirus exposure and HLA in healthy donors. Using immunoSEQ multiplex PCR, the repertoire was profiled, and TCRdb retains in-frame clones only, with some absent. The profile shows about 120,000 clones, roughly 82% of them singletons. Sequencing was done on a sample of PBMCs. These receptors all come from a young woman in good health and CMV-seronegative. Both conserved end residues are part of each CDR3. D genes are given only for firm matches. Clone size is shown for a subset of rows, as once, few, many or a class of expanded clone.

>TRBJ2-4|-|-|TRBV5-1
CASSLGYSGLRAKNIQYF
TGCGCCAGCAGCTTGGGATACAGCGGGCTCCGGGCCAAAAACATTCAGTACTTC
>TRBJ2-1|TRBD2|-|TRBV25-1
CASSESGTSENSEQFF
TGTGCCAGCAGTGAATCTGGGACTAGCGAAAACTCTGAGCAGTTCTTC
>TRBJ2-3|TRBD2|-|TRBV9
CASSVVPSGGTDTQYF
TGTGCCAGCAGCGTAGTACCTAGCGGAGGCACAGATACGCAGTATTTT
>TRBJ2-6|-|-|TRBV6-1
CASSEGSSGANVLTF
TGTGCCAGCAGTGAGGGCAGCTCTGGGGCCAACGTCCTGACTTTC
>TRBJ1-1|-|-|TRBV29-1
CSVVRERGLTGEAFF
TGCAGCGTTGTTCGGGAACGGGGACTTACAGGAGAAGCTTTCTTT
>TRBJ1-1|-|-|TRBV6-1
CASSERGSDTEAFF
TGTGCCAGCAGTGAAAGGGGATCAGACACTGAAGCTTTCTTT
>TRBJ2-1|TRBD2|-|TRBV2
CASRVGREGVEQFF
TGTGCCAGCAGGGTGGGGCGGGAGGGGGTTGAGCAGTTCTTC
>TRBJ2-1|-|-|TRBV2
CASSPNPPIEQFF
TGTGCCAGCAGCCCTAACCCCCCAATCGAGCAGTTCTTC
>TRBJ1-1|-|-|TRBV29-1
CSVVTGGTEAFF
TGCAGCGTTGTGACAGGAGGAACTGAAGCTTTCTTT
>TRBJ1-3|-|-|TRBV27
CASSRRTGSGNTIYF
TGTGCCAGCAGTCGAAGGACGGGATCCGGAAACACCATATATTTT
>TRBJ2-7|-|-|TRBV4-2
CASSQDQAGGHYEQYF
TGTGCCAGCAGCCAAGATCAAGCGGGCGGCCACTACGAGCAGTACTTC
>TRBJ1-2|-|-|TRBV5-6
CASSTGRLYGYTF
TGTGCCAGCAGCACGGGTCGCCTCTATGGCTACACCTTC
>TRBJ1-4|-|-|TRBV5-4
CASSLTQATNEKLFF
TGTGCCAGCAGTTTGACACAAGCAACTAATGAAAAACTGTTTTTT
>TRBJ1-2|TRBD1|-|TRBV5-4
CASSPGTGYGYTF
TGTGCCAGCAGCCCAGGGACAGGGTATGGCTACACCTTC
>TRBJ2-7|-|-|TRBV5-6
CASSLARGGEQYF
TGTGCCAGCAGCTTGGCGCGGGGAGGCGAGCAGTACTTC
>TRBJ2-3|TRBD1|-|TRBV6-5
CASSQTGDGTDTQYF
TGTGCCAGCAGTCAGACAGGGGATGGCACAGATACGCAGTATTTT
>TRBJ1-1|-|-|TRBV19
CASSMGLATEAFF
TGTGCCAGTAGTATGGGGTTAGCGACTGAAGCTTTCTTT
>TRBJ1-5|-|-|TRBV7-2
CAVGGQSNQPQHF
TGTGCGGTGGGAGGGCAATCCAATCAGCCCCAGCATTTT
>TRBJ1-5|-|-|TRBV7-2
CASSLGSTSNQPQHF
TGTGCCAGCAGCTTAGGTAGTACGAGCAATCAGCCCCAGCATTTT
>TRBJ1-1|-|-|TRBV27
CASSLSWGEVRAFF
TGTGCCAGCAGTTTATCGTGGGGGGAGGTAAGGGCTTTCTTT
>TRBJ2-1|TRBD2|-|TRBV7-9
CASSLFGRGGSYNEQFF
TGTGCCAGCAGCTTATTCGGGAGGGGAGGCTCCTACAATGAGCAGTTCTTC
>TRBJ2-1|TRBD1|-|TRBV7-3
CASSLMGQGNEQFF
TGTGCCAGCAGCTTAATGGGACAGGGAAATGAGCAGTTCTTC
>TRBJ1-1|-|-|TRBV12-5
CASRGNTEAFF
TGTGCTAGCAGGGGGAACACTGAAGCTTTCTTT
>TRBJ1-1|TRBD1|-|TRBV9
CASSVTSTGEDPEAFF
TGTGCCAGCAGCGTCACATCGACAGGGGAGGACCCTGAAGCTTTCTTT
>TRBJ2-6|-|-|TRBV5-1
CASSLVGRGSGANGLTF
TGCGCCAGCAGCTTGGTAGGCAGAGGGTCAGGGGCCAACGGCCTGACTTTC
>TRBJ1-1|TRBD1|once|TRBV7-9
CASSSDRVPTEAFF
TGTGCCAGCAGCTCGGACAGGGTCCCCACTGAAGCTTTCTTT
>TRBJ2-3|-|-|TRBV19
CASSTYLAGLTDTQYF
TGTGCCAGTAGCACCTACCTGGCGGGGCTAACAGATACGCAGTATTTT